Below, 2 T cell receptor beta chains from the same sample are listed, as sequenced in a study of T-cell memory formation after mild COVID-19. TCRdb re-called the 5' RACE reads with MiXCR, one entry per CDR3 protein. Found here are roughly 350,000 distinct CDR3 sequences, 28% of them singletons; the top ten hold roughly 13%. Material for sequencing was PBMCs or a T cell subset sorted from them (not recorded which). The receptors shown here come from an adult woman who had mild COVID-19 (a few samples of this study predate the infection). Cell type and time point are not known.

This clonotype came up once. V usage is TRBV5-1 and J usage is TRBJ2-7; TRBD2 is a possible D gene (6 bases). The CDR3 consists of 14 residues. V was pared by 6 bases and J by 3 bases, with 16 bases between. Germline loops: CDR1 SGHRS, CDR2 YFSETQ. In DNA, the CDR3 is TGCGCCAGCATGTCGGGGGAAGGAGACTACGAGCAGTACTTC. It encodes CASMSGEGDYEQYF.

This clonotype appeared a few times. CDR3 in amino acids: CASSRSHPRSSYNEQFF. DNA of the CDR3: TGTGCCAGCAGCAGATCGCATCCCAGGAGCTCCTACAATGAGCAGTTCTTC. The V call is TRBV4-2, the J call TRBJ2-1; no clear D gene. V was trimmed by 5 bases and J by 0 bases, leaving 17 bases between them. CDR3 length equals 17 residues. Germline V CDR1 and CDR2: LGHNA, YNFKEQ.